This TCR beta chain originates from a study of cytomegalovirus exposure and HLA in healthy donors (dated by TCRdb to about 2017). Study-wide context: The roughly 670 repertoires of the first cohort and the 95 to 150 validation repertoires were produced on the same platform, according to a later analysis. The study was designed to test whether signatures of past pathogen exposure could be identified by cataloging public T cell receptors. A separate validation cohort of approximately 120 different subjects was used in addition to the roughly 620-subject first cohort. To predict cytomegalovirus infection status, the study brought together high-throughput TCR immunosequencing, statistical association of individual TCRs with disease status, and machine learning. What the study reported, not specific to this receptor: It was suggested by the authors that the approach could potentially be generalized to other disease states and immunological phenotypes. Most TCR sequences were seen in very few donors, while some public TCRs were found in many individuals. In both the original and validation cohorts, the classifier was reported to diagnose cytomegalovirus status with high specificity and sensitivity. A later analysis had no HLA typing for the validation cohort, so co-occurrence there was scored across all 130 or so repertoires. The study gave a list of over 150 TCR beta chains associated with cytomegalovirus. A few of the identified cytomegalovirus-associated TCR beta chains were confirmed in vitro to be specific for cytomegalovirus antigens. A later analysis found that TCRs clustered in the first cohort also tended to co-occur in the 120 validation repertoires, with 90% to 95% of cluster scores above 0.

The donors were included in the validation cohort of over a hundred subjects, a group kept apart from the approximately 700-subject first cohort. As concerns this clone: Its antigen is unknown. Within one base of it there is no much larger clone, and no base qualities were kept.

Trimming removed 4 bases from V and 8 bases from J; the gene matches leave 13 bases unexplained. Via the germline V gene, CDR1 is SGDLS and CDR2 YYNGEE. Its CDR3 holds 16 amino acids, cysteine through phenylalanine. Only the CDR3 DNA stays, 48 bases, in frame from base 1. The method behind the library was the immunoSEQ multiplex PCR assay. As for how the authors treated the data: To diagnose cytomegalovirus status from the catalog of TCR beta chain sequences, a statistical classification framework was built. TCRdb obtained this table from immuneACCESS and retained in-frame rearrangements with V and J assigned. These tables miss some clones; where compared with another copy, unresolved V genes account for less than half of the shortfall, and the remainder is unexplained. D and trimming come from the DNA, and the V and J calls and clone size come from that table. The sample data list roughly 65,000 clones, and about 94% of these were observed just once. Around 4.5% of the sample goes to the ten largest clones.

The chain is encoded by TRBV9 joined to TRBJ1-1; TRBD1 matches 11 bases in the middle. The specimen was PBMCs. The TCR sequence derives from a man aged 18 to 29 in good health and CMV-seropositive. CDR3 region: CASSPRTGGFWKEAFF. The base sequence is TGTGCCAGCAGCCCCCGGACAGGGGGCTTCTGGAAAGAAGCTTTCTTT. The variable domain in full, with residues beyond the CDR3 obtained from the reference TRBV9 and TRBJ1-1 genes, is DSGVTQTPKHLITATGQRVTLRCSPRSGDLSVYWYQQSLDQGLQFLIQYYNGEERAKGNILERFSAQQFPDLHSELNLSSLELGDSALYFCASSPRTGGFWKEAFFGQGTRLTVV.